This TCR beta chain derives from a study of shared clonotypes between healthy human individuals. Study context: Every donor yielded three CD4 naive, three CD4 memory, two CD8 naive and one CD8 memory plate. Whole-study findings and limits: A reduction in generation probabilities was seen for non-shared clonotypes relative to those shared by all four donors.

From germline, CDR1 is LNHDA and CDR2 SQIVND (reference sequence). V shed 4 bases and J 8 bases; nucleotides not matched to a gene: 3. This CDR3 spans 12 amino acids. Details on this clone: The antigen remains unidentified.

Each PCR replicate from the sorted subsets contained about 180 ng DNA, which is about 30,000 T cell genomes. Profiling relied on immunoSEQ multiplex PCR, and the TCRdb table lists in-frame clones only, not all of them. This sample has hundreds of thousands of clones; about 74% occur once, and the top ten carry about 1.8%. Partitioning of CD4+ cells yielded a CD45RA+ naive subset and a CD45RA-negative memory subset. The sequence came from a woman in her twenties or thirties in good health. V usage is TRBV19 and J usage is TRBJ1-1; 8 nucleotides line up with TRBD1. Input material: memory CD4+ T cells sorted from blood. The subset: CD45RA-negative fraction. The CDR3 DNA reads TGTGCCAGTAGTACCAGGGGGCGAGAAGCTTTCTTT. This encodes CASSTRGREAFF.